Following are 17 T cell receptor beta chains from one sample sequenced in a study of shared clonotypes between healthy human individuals. Data came from immunoSEQ multiplex PCR; TCRdb stores just in-frame clones and leaves some out. The repertoire holds around 600,000 clones, with about 97% as singletons. The specimen was naive CD4+ T cells sorted from blood. Specified subset: CD45RA+ positively selected. These TCRs come from a woman aged 25 to 39 in good health.

The count of this clone is one. The chain combines TRBV6-5 with TRBJ2-7, with TRBD2 matching 8 bases. The CDR3 totals 13 residues. Trimming cost V 6 bases and J 9 bases; bases outside gene matches: 10. Germline CDR1 MNHEY, CDR2 SVGAGI. The DNA of the CDR3 is TGTGCCAGCAGGTTTTTGGGACGGGGGGGGCAGTACTTC. Its translation: CASRFLGRGGQYF.

The chain recombines TRBV5-1 with TRBJ2-5; 8 positions agree with TRBD2. CDR3 length: 15 residues. V lost 2 bases to trimming and J lost 2 bases; unmatched junction nucleotides: 5. The germline gives CDR1 SGHRS, CDR2 YFSETQ. CDR3 DNA: TGCGCCAGCAGCTTCCAGCGGGGGAGGCAAGAGACCCAGTACTTC. It is translated as CASSFQRGRQETQYF.

The genes are TRBV7-3 and TRBJ1-1; possible D gene TRBD1, 6 bases. This CDR3 contains 14 residues. Per germline, CDR1 SGHTA and CDR2 FQGTGA. The V end lost 5 bases, the J end lost 4 bases, and 14 bases lay between the germline ends. The CDR3 sequence is CASSTGSSSTEAFF. For the CDR3, the DNA is TGTGCCAGCAGCACAGGGTCGTCGAGCACTGAAGCTTTCTTT.

The chain uses TRBV28 and TRBJ2-7; D is ambiguous. The V end was cut by 4 bases, the J end by 2 bases, with 9 bases between. There are 13 residues in the CDR3. The germline V gene encodes CDR1 MDHEN and CDR2 SYDVKM. CDR3 residues: CASSSPGPYEQYF. The CDR3 DNA is TGTGCCAGCAGTTCCCCTGGGCCCTACGAGCAGTACTTC.

The chain recombines TRBV28 with TRBJ1-1; D perhaps matches TRBD1 (6 bases). Germline CDR1 and CDR2: MDHEN and SYDVKM. The CDR3 loop spans 13 amino acids. Trimming took 5 bases from V and 8 from J, leaving 15 bases between them. CDR3 in DNA: TGTGCCAGCAGTCTAAGGGACAAACGAGAAGCTTTCTTT. It specifies CASSLRDKREAFF.

V usage is TRBV30 and J usage is TRBJ1-4, with a weak D call TRBD1 (5 bases). CDR3 size: 12 residues. The V end was cut by 1 base, the J end by 8 bases, with 8 bases between. Germline values: CDR1 GTSNPN, CDR2 SVGIG (reference sequence). CDR3 in amino acids: CAWSGQFEKLFF. DNA for the CDR3: TGTGCCTGGAGTGGACAGTTCGAAAAACTGTTTTTT. The variable domain in full, completed from reference TRBV30 and TRBJ1-4, reads SQTIHQWPATLVQPVGSPLSLECTVEGTSNPNLYWYRQAAGRGLQLLFYSVGIGQISSEVPQNLSASRPQDRQFILSSKKLLLSDSGFYLCAWSGQFEKLFFGSGTQLSVL.

V is TRBV19 and J is TRBJ1-3, with D perhaps matching TRBD1 (5 bases). V lost 6 bases, J lost 3 bases, and 15 bases lay in between. Germline loops: CDR1 LNHDA, CDR2 SQIVND (reference sequence). CDR3 length: 15 residues. CDR3 loop: CASRSLGADGNTIYF. In DNA form, the CDR3 reads TGTGCCAGTAGAAGCTTAGGGGCAGATGGAAACACCATATATTTT.

The chain uses TRBV4-1 and TRBJ1-1; TRBD1 matches at 10 bases. Germline V gene sequence: CDR1 MGHRA, CDR2 YSYEKL. This CDR3 is built from 16 residues. J lost 3 bases, V lost 6 bases, and 10 bases had no gene match. This CDR3 reads CASRVPGQGRDTEAFF. The CDR3 region has the DNA TGCGCCAGCAGGGTCCCGGGACAGGGGAGGGACACTGAAGCTTTCTTT.

The rearrangement joins TRBV28 to TRBJ1-4, with D perhaps TRBD1 (5 bases). The germline CDR1 and CDR2 sequences are MDHEN and SYDVKM. V lost 5 bases to trimming and J lost 5 bases, with 12 bases between them. The CDR3 is 14 amino acids. CDR3 in DNA: TGTGCCAGCAGTCCACGGGGCCTGAATGAAAAACTGTTTTTT. This gives the protein CASSPRGLNEKLFF.

V and J are TRBV19 and TRBJ2-2; D might be TRBD2 (6 bases). The CDR3 loop spans 14 amino acids. From germline, CDR1 is LNHDA and CDR2 SQIVND (reference sequence). V lost 3 bases, J lost 6 bases, and 11 bases lay in between. In DNA form, the CDR3 reads TGTGCCAGTAGTATCTCGGGAGTGGCCGGGGAGCTGTTTTTT. It specifies CASSISGVAGELFF.

This chain uses TRBV5-4 with TRBJ2-3, with 13 bases fitting TRBD2. Germline V lookup: CDR1 SGHNT, CDR2 YYREEE (reference sequence). After removal of 3 bases from V and 2 bases from J, the junction contained 9 bases not matched to a gene. The CDR3 is made up of 18 amino acids. In DNA form, the CDR3 reads TGTGCCAGCAGCTCACCGGGACTAGCGGGAAGATTCACAGATACGCAGTATTTT. Translation gives CASSSPGLAGRFTDTQYF.

This chain connects TRBV11-2 to TRBJ2-7; 7 bases are shared with TRBD2. CDR3 size: 15 residues. The junction had 14 bases not matched to a gene; V was cut back by 5 bases and J by 7 bases. Germline V gene data show CDR1 as SGHAT and CDR2 as FQNNGV. The CDR3 DNA reads as TGTGCCAGCAGCCCACCGGTCCGCGGGAGAGGTGAGCAGTACTTC. This sequence encodes CASSPPVRGRGEQYF.

The chain joins TRBV29-1 to TRBJ2-1; D unresolved. V shed 7 bases and J shed 4 bases, with 5 bases lying between them. The germline V gene encodes CDR1 SQVTM and CDR2 ANQGSEA. The CDR3 runs 10 residues. CDR3 sequence: CSGIYNEQFF. The CDR3 DNA sequence: TGCAGCGGAATTTACAATGAGCAGTTCTTC.

The gene calls are TRBV5-8 and TRBJ2-4; D possibly corresponds to TRBD1 (6 bases). V was shortened by 1 base and J by 3 bases, with 11 bases between the two germline ends. In germline, CDR1 is SGHTS, CDR2 YDEGEE. This CDR3 contains 15 residues. The CDR3 sequence is CASSLRGISKNIQYF. In DNA, the CDR3 is TGTGCCAGCAGCTTGAGGGGGATTAGCAAAAACATTCAGTACTTC.

The gene calls are TRBV10-3 and TRBJ1-6; D gene ambiguous. From germline, CDR1 is ENHRY and CDR2 SYGVKD. Between the trimmed V and J ends, which lost 0 bases and 8 bases, there was a span of 11 bases. The CDR3 sequence is 15 residues long. As DNA, the CDR3 is TGTGCCATCAGTGAGTCTAAAGGGAGGGATTCACCCCTCCACTTT. Its translation: CAISESKGRDSPLHF.

The V and J genes are TRBV27 and TRBJ2-7, with 10 bases aligning to TRBD1. Germline CDR1 reads MNHEY; CDR2 reads SMNVEV (reference sequence). V lost 3 bases, J lost 2 bases, and 10 bases stayed unmatched. The length of the CDR3 is 17 residues. Here the CDR3 DNA reads TGTGCCAGCAGTTTCAGACGAGCCGGGACAGGGGCCTACGAGCAGTACTTC. Residues: CASSFRRAGTGAYEQYF.

To note about this clone: Other DNA sequences in the same sample also yield this CDR3. The rearrangement links TRBV6-1 to TRBJ1-1, with D unresolved. Germline assignment: CDR1 MNHNS and CDR2 SASEGT. Between the trimmed V and J ends, which lost 1 base and 5 bases, there was a span of 8 bases. CDR3 size: 13 residues. The CDR3 sequence: CASSEVGGTEAFF. CDR3 coding DNA: TGTGCCAGCAGTGAAGTAGGAGGGACTGAAGCTTTCTTT.